This passage covers 24 T cell receptor beta chains from one sample sequenced in a study of PD-L1 blockade in urothelial cancer (dated by TCRdb to about 2017). The library was made by the immunoSEQ multiplex PCR assay. TCRdb carries this immuneACCESS record with in-frame sequences only. Its versions omit some clonotypes, under half of them owing to an unresolved V gene in the studies checked, with the rest unexplained. The sample data list more than 85,000 clones, and 91% of these were observed just once. Of the sample, around 0.92% falls within the top ten clones. Sample: PBMCs, taken around atezolizumab (anti-PD-L1) treatment. Source of these receptors: a woman older than 75 with urothelial cancer.

V usage is TRBV27 and J usage is TRBJ2-7; TRBD2 agrees at 11 bases. Germline lookup yields CDR1 MNHEY and CDR2 SMNVEV (reference sequence). Trimming removed 3 bases from V and 2 bases from J; junction bases left unmatched: 6. CDR3 length: 16 residues. The CDR3, as DNA: TGTGCCAGCAGTTTCCAGGGACTAGCGGAAACCTACGAGCAGTACTTC. It is translated as CASSFQGLAETYEQYF.

The rearrangement joins TRBV30 to TRBJ2-7; D unresolved. The germline V gene has CDR1 GTSNPN and CDR2 SVGIG (reference sequence). The CDR3 consists of 17 residues. Trimming pared 4 bases from V and 0 bases from J, leaving 22 bases between. In DNA, the CDR3 is TGTGCCTGGATCCCACACGCCCGAGGCGTCCACTCCTACGAGCAGTACTTC. As protein: CAWIPHARGVHSYEQYF.

The chain joins TRBV7-9 to TRBJ2-1; 9 bases agree with TRBD2. CDR3 size: 15 residues. The trim removed 2 bases at V and 4 bases at J, leaving 3 bases unmatched. Germline values: CDR1 SEHNR, CDR2 FQNEAQ (reference sequence). CDR3 amino acids: CASSLQSGGYNEQFF. Here the CDR3 DNA reads TGTGCCAGCAGCTTACAAAGCGGGGGGTACAATGAGCAGTTCTTC. The variable domain in full, completed from reference TRBV7-9 and TRBJ2-1, reads DTGVSQNPRHKITKRGQNVTFRCDPISEHNRLYWYRQTLGQGPEFLTYFQNEAQLEKSRLLSDRFSAERPKGSFSTLEIQRTEQGDSAMYLCASSLQSGGYNEQFFGPGTRLTVL.

The chain uses TRBV7-9 and TRBJ2-2; 10 nucleotides align to TRBD1. The CDR3 has 16 amino acids. Germline V gene sequence: CDR1 SEHNR, CDR2 FQNEAQ (reference sequence). The trim removed 4 bases at V and 5 bases at J, leaving 7 bases unmatched. CDR3 sequence reads: CASSSRDRGRTGELFF. CDR3 nucleotides: TGTGCCAGCAGCTCCCGGGACAGGGGTCGAACCGGGGAGCTGTTTTTT.

The chain combines TRBV7-8 with TRBJ2-1; TRBD1 aligns across 7 bases. Per the germline V gene, CDR1 is SGHVS and CDR2 is FQNEAQ. J gave up 15 bases and V 2 bases, and 10 bases lay outside the gene matches. The CDR3 is 13 residues long. DNA for the CDR3: TGTGCCAGCAGCTTAACAGGGGTAGGGCACAGGTTCTTC. Residues: CASSLTGVGHRFF.

The V and J genes are TRBV7-3 and TRBJ2-1; 9 nucleotides match TRBD2. CDR1 SGHTA and CDR2 FQGTGA come from the germline V gene. The ends lost 5 bases at V and 6 bases at J; junction bases unmatched: 14. The length of the CDR3 is 17 residues. The DNA for the CDR3 is TGTGCCAGCAGCCTAGAAGCCGGGACTAGCCGGGTCAATGAGCAGTTCTTC. Protein product: CASSLEAGTSRVNEQFF.

This chain connects TRBV7-2 to TRBJ2-7, with 10 bases fitting TRBD2. Germline V gives CDR1 SGHTA, CDR2 FQGNSA. The CDR3 is 15 residues long. The ends lost 4 bases at V and 2 bases at J; junction bases unmatched: 5. The CDR3 DNA reads TGTGCCAGCAGCTCGGTAGCGGGAGGAACCTACGAGCAGTACTTC. Encoded protein: CASSSVAGGTYEQYF. Based on the CDR3 plus reference TRBV7-2 and TRBJ2-7, the full variable domain is GAGVSQSPSNKVTEKGKDVELRCDPISGHTALYWYRQSLGQGLEFLIYFQGNSAPDKSGLPSDRFSAERTGGSVSTLTIQRTQQEDSAVYLCASSSVAGGTYEQYFGPGTRLTVT.

V and J are TRBV20-1 and TRBJ1-5; D ambiguous. Germline V CDR1 and CDR2: DFQATT, SNEGSKA (reference sequence). Deletions cut 5 bases from V and 7 bases from J, with 9 bases between. The length of the CDR3 is 11 residues. The CDR3 sequence: CSARGGQPQHF. In nucleotides, the CDR3 is TGCAGTGCTCGAGGCGGGCAGCCCCAGCATTTT.

CDR3: CASSQESQGKTQYF. The CDR3 DNA reads TGCGCCAGCAGCCAAGAGAGCCAGGGAAAGACCCAGTACTTC. This chain connects TRBV4-1 to TRBJ2-5, with D possibly matching TRBD1 (5 bases). Looked up from germline, CDR1 is MGHRA and CDR2 is YSYEKL. The CDR3 sequence is 14 residues long. V was cut by 0 bases and J by 6 bases, with 11 bases left in between.

The rearrangement links TRBV27 to TRBJ1-2, with D maybe TRBD1 (6 bases). Germline CDR1 is MNHEY and CDR2 is SMNVEV (reference sequence). Trimming left V 6 bases short and J 0 bases short, with 14 bases between. This CDR3 contains 15 residues. Written as DNA, the CDR3 is TGTGCCAGCAGGGGGACAAGTATTGCTAACTATGGCTACACCTTC. This encodes CASRGTSIANYGYTF.

V gene TRBV7-9 combines with J gene TRBJ1-2; 9 nucleotides match TRBD1. This CDR3 has 15 residues. Trimming took 3 bases from V and 8 from J; bases not matched to a gene: 10. Germline assignment: CDR1 SEHNR and CDR2 FQNEAQ (reference sequence). In DNA, the CDR3 is TGTGCCAGCAGCTTCTCACAGGGGGCACCGAGGGGCTACACCTTC. Residues: CASSFSQGAPRGYTF.

The chain employs TRBV21-1 and TRBJ2-3; the DNA was not used to check the table's D call, TRBD2. TRBV21-1 is annotated as a pseudogene. The CDR3 covers 18 residues. CDR3 loop: CASSPTSGRAGWTDTQYF. The CDR3 coding sequence is TGTGCCAGCAGCCCAACTAGCGGGAGGGCTGGGTGGACAGATACGCAGTATTTT.

The chain links TRBV28 to TRBJ2-3; D may be TRBD2 (5 bases). The CDR3 runs to 13 residues. V was pared by 5 bases and J by 7 bases, with 13 bases between. Germline V lookup: CDR1 MDHEN, CDR2 SYDVKM. The CDR3: CASSPPPGYTQYF. DNA of the CDR3: TGTGCCAGCAGTCCCCCCCCGGGGTATACGCAGTATTTT.

This chain connects TRBV5-4 to TRBJ2-2; maybe TRBD1 (5 bases). From germline, CDR1 is SGHNT and CDR2 YYREEE (reference sequence). There are 15 residues in the CDR3. With 5 bases removed from V and 7 bases from J, the gap between germline ends came to 18 bases. CDR3 in amino acids: CASSLDSSGVGELFF. As DNA, the CDR3 is TGTGCCAGCAGTCTTGACAGTAGTGGGGTCGGGGAGCTGTTTTTT.

V usage is TRBV12-1 and J usage is TRBJ2-1; the table names TRBD1, a call not compared with the DNA. TRBV12-1 is a recognized pseudogene. This CDR3 has 17 amino acids. The CDR3 is CASSFARRQFADNEQFF. Written as DNA, the CDR3 is TGTGCCAGCAGCTTTGCCCGCCGCCAGTTCGCAGACAATGAGCAGTTCTTC.

V gene TRBV4-2 combines with J gene TRBJ1-3; D call uncertain. Germline CDR1 reads LGHNA; CDR2 reads YNFKEQ. This CDR3 has 17 amino acids. V gave up 0 bases and J gave up 4 bases, with 16 bases separating them. The CDR3 is CASSQDMGGLNGNTIYF. CDR3 nucleotides: TGTGCCAGCAGCCAAGATATGGGAGGCCTAAACGGAAACACCATATATTTT.

The chain has TRBV6-6 and TRBJ2-7; the D gene is possibly TRBD1 (5 bases). CDR1 and CDR2 (germline): MNHNY, SVGAGI (reference sequence). The CDR3 runs to 13 residues. V lost 2 bases to trimming and J lost 4 bases, with 9 bases between them. DNA of the CDR3: TGTGCCAGCAGTTACACAGGAGAATACGAGCAGTACTTC. It translates to CASSYTGEYEQYF.

The chain combines TRBV14 with TRBJ2-7; tentatively, D is TRBD2 (5 bases). The CDR3 has 14 residues. Germline V gene sequence: CDR1 SGHDN, CDR2 FVKESK. Trimming left V 3 bases short and J 7 bases short, with 16 bases between. The CDR3 here is CASSQAGGRGEQYF. The CDR3 region has the DNA TGTGCCAGCAGCCAGGCAGGAGGTCGGGGAGAGCAGTACTTC.

V usage is TRBV28 and J usage is TRBJ1-1; TRBD1 aligns across 8 bases. J lost 1 base, V lost 7 bases, and 5 bases had no gene match. Per the germline V gene, CDR1 is MDHEN and CDR2 is SYDVKM. The CDR3 contains 14 residues. The CDR3 DNA reads as TGTGCCAGCACCGACCAGGGGGCGAACACTGAAGCTTTCTTT. Amino acids: CASTDQGANTEAFF.

The chain uses TRBV28 and TRBJ1-5; D is unclear. This CDR3 is built from 15 residues. The germline gives CDR1 MDHEN, CDR2 SYDVKM. The V gene lost 8 bases and the J gene lost 7 bases, with 21 bases spanning the gap. The DNA for the CDR3 is TGTGCCAGCCTTGGGAAGGGAGTTATGTTCCAGCCCCAGCATTTT. It yields the protein CASLGKGVMFQPQHF.

The chain is built from TRBV7-2 and TRBJ2-7, with D unresolved. From germline, CDR1 is SGHTA and CDR2 FQGNSA. V was cut by 1 base and J by 3 bases, with 13 bases left in between. The CDR3 length is 15 residues. DNA of the CDR3: TGTGCCAGCAGCTTAGAAAGACTGGCGATCTACGAGCAGTACTTC. It translates to CASSLERLAIYEQYF. The whole variable domain, remainder taken from reference TRBV7-2 and TRBJ2-7, is GAGVSQSPSNKVTEKGKDVELRCDPISGHTALYWYRQSLGQGLEFLIYFQGNSAPDKSGLPSDRFSAERTGGSVSTLTIQRTQQEDSAVYLCASSLERLAIYEQYFGPGTRLTVT.

V and J are TRBV7-2 and TRBJ1-2, with D possibly TRBD1 on 6 matching bases. Per germline, CDR1 SGHTA and CDR2 FQGNSA. The V end lost 5 bases, the J end lost 7 bases, and 20 bases lay between the germline ends. The CDR3 has 15 amino acids. CDR3 in DNA: TGTGCCAGCAGCCCCGTGCAGGCAGGGGTGGTTGGCTACACCTTC. Amino acid sequence: CASSPVQAGVVGYTF.

The rearrangement uses TRBV9 and TRBJ2-5; TRBD1 matches at 8 bases. V shed 0 bases and J 6 bases; nucleotides not matched to a gene: 7. This CDR3 has 15 residues. Germline V gene data show CDR1 as SGDLS and CDR2 as YYNGEE. The CDR3 protein is CASSVDSGGTKTQYF. The CDR3 DNA reads as TGTGCCAGCAGCGTAGATTCAGGGGGCACGAAGACCCAGTACTTC.

The rearrangement uses TRBV6-1 and TRBJ2-2; 7 bases fit TRBD2. Germline lookup yields CDR1 MNHNS and CDR2 SASEGT. The J segment lost 7 bases and the V segment lost 7 bases, leaving 6 bases of the junction unmatched. The CDR3 length is 13 residues. CDR3 sequence reads: CASTSGHGGELFF. CDR3 nucleotide sequence: TGTGCCAGCACTAGCGGTCATGGCGGGGAGCTGTTTTTT.